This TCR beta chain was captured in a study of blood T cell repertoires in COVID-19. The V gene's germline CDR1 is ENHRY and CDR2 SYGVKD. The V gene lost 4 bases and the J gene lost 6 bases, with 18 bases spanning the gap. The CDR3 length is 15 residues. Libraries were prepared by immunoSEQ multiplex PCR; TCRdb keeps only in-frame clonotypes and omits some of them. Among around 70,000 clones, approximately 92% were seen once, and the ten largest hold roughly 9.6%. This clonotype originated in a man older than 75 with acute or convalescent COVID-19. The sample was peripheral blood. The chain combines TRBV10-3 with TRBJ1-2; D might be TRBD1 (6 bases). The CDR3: CAISGTSTGGDGYTF. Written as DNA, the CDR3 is TGTGCCATCAGTGGTACCTCGACAGGCGGTGATGGCTACACCTTC.